Below are 28 T cell receptor beta chains sequenced from a single sample in a study of early T cells in non-severe SARS-CoV-2 infection (dated by TCRdb to about 2021). Library prep was done by 5' RACE. Sequencer: NextSeq 500. TCRdb's own reprocessing of the public reads used fastp at Q25 and MiXCR and kept productive beta chains. Each record represents a unique CDR3 protein, reported with the most common genes and DNA among its rows. The sample table lists some 50,000 distinct CDR3 sequences, around a tenth of them with a count of one. The biggest ten clones account for 4.2% of the sample. Sample: whole blood. Receptors were obtained from an adult who was a healthcare worker with PCR-confirmed SARS-CoV-2 infection or an uninfected control (not recorded which).

For this clonotype: One junction end does not reproduce the germline sequence, and a read error may be involved. The chain combines TRBV28 with TRBJ2-5; 8 nucleotides align to TRBD1. In germline, CDR1 is MDHEN, CDR2 SYDVKM. The CDR3 runs 14 residues. Here the CDR3 reads CVSSLDRVQETQYF. CDR3 nucleotide sequence: TGTGTCAGCAGTTTGGACAGGGTTCAAGAGACCCAGTACTTC.

This clonotype occurred a few times. The rearrangement links TRBV19 to TRBJ2-7, with D unresolved. Germline-derived CDR1 and CDR2 are LNHDA and SQIVND (reference sequence). V was shortened by 10 bases and J by 0 bases, with 13 bases between the two germline ends. The CDR3 consists of 13 residues. The CDR3 region has the DNA TGTGCCACCAAAGGCGACACCTCCTACGAGCAGTACTTC. Translating gives CATKGDTSYEQYF.

This clonotype was detected ten times or more. The genes are TRBV7-2 and TRBJ1-2; 7 positions agree with TRBD1. CDR3 length equals 13 residues. Germline loops: CDR1 SGHTA, CDR2 FQGNSA. Trimming took 2 bases from V and 5 from J; bases not matched to a gene: 2. The CDR3 loop is CASSLLQGYGYTF. CDR3 sequence (DNA): TGTGCCAGCAGCTTATTACAGGGGTATGGCTACACCTTC.

This clonotype appeared many times. At one end, the junction sequence differs from germline, possibly due to a read error. This rearrangement joins TRBV7-9 to TRBJ2-3, with 9 bases identical to TRBD2. Germline V gene lookup returns CDR1 SEHNR and CDR2 FQNEAQ (reference sequence). This CDR3 has 14 residues. The CDR3 loop reads CASSVAGATDTQYF. The CDR3 nucleotides are TGTGCCAGCAGCGTAGCGGGAGCTACAGATACGCAGTATTTT.

This clonotype appeared a single time. V is TRBV20-1 and J is TRBJ1-1; D ambiguous. V was pared by 0 bases and J by 2 bases, with 16 bases between. The length of the CDR3 is 16 residues. Per germline, CDR1 DFQATT and CDR2 SNEGSKA (reference sequence). The CDR3: CSARDEKSPFNTEAFF. CDR3 in DNA: TGCAGTGCTAGAGATGAAAAGAGCCCCTTCAACACTGAAGCTTTCTTT.

This clonotype was detected ten times or more. The V gene is TRBV5-6, the J gene TRBJ2-7; D not certain. This CDR3 is 15 amino acids long. The germline CDR1 and CDR2 sequences are SGHDT and YYEEEE. V lost 2 bases, J lost 4 bases, and 16 bases lay in between. This chain's CDR3 is CASSFGLSPGYEQYF. In nucleotides, the CDR3 is TGTGCCAGCAGCTTCGGGCTCTCCCCTGGTTACGAGCAGTACTTC.

This clonotype was seen only a few times. The chain carries TRBV29-1 and TRBJ2-3; 8 nucleotides agree with TRBD2. In germline, CDR1 is SQVTM, CDR2 ANQGSEA. The CDR3 totals 13 residues. The junction had 5 bases not matched to a gene; V was cut back by 4 bases and J by 5 bases. CDR3: CSVALGGGDTQYF. The CDR3 region has the DNA TGCAGCGTTGCTCTCGGGGGGGGAGATACGCAGTATTTT.

This rearrangement joins TRBV20-1 to TRBJ1-4; D is unclear. This CDR3 has 15 residues. Trimming left V 2 bases short and J 6 bases short, with 16 bases between. In germline, CDR1 is DFQATT, CDR2 SNEGSKA (reference sequence). The CDR3 region has the DNA TGCAGTGCTAGAAGTCGCTTCTCGGACGATGAAAAACTGTTTTTT. Its translation is CSARSRFSDDEKLFF.

The CDR3 spells CSVSQGSYEQYF. The CDR3 nucleotides read TGCAGCGTCTCGCAGGGTTCCTACGAGCAGTACTTC. The chain uses TRBV29-1 and TRBJ2-7; tentative D call: TRBD1 (5 bases). The V end was cut by 6 bases, the J end by 1 base, with 10 bases between. Germline V gene lookup returns CDR1 SQVTM and CDR2 ANQGSEA. There are 12 residues in the CDR3.

The table lists this clonotype with many counts. CDR3 sequence: CASSIAGTTGELFF. CDR3 nucleotides: TGTGCCAGTAGTATAGCGGGAACGACCGGGGAGCTGTTTTTT. The chain has TRBV19 and TRBJ2-2, with TRBD2 as a possible D gene (5 bases). The CDR3 has 14 amino acids. V gave up 1 base and J gave up 5 bases, with 8 bases separating them. Looked up from germline, CDR1 is LNHDA and CDR2 is SQIVND (reference sequence).

This clonotype was recorded at least ten times. The V and J genes are TRBV12-3 or TRBV12-4 and TRBJ1-3, with D hard to call. V lost 5 bases to trimming and J lost 4 bases, with 9 bases between them. This CDR3 is 13 amino acids long. The CDR3 DNA follows: TGTGCCAGCAGTCCCCCAACAGGAAACACCATATATTTT. It codes for CASSPPTGNTIYF.

This clonotype was seen only a few times. The chain combines TRBV29-1 with TRBJ1-1, with a possible D match to TRBD1 (5 bases). The CDR3 is 13 amino acids. The V end was cut by 2 bases, the J end by 7 bases, with 14 bases between. CDR1 is SQVTM, CDR2 ANQGSEA, per germline. The CDR3 coding sequence is TGCAGCGTTGAACGGGGCTCGGGCATTGAAGCTTTCTTT. This gives the protein CSVERGSGIEAFF.

In its sample, this clonotype was seen a few times. The CDR3: CASSSLAGNTEAFF. The CDR3 nucleotides are TGTGCCAGCAGTTCCCTCGCGGGGAACACTGAAGCTTTCTTT. The V call is TRBV6-6, the J call TRBJ1-1; no clear D gene. Germline V gene sequence: CDR1 MNHNY, CDR2 SVGAGI (reference sequence). This CDR3 contains 14 residues. Trimming cost V 4 bases and J 1 base, with 10 bases left between them.

This sequence joins TRBV3-1 and TRBJ1-2; no clear D. Trimming removed 2 bases from V and 8 bases from J, with 6 bases in between. The CDR3 sequence is 11 residues long. Germline V gives CDR1 LGHDT, CDR2 YNNKEL (reference sequence). The CDR3 protein is CASSQSAGYTF. CDR3 bases: TGTGCCAGCAGCCAATCCGCGGGCTACACCTTC.

This clonotype was counted a few times. The chain recombines TRBV29-1 with TRBJ2-5; 7 bases agree with TRBD1. Germline CDR1 and CDR2: SQVTM and ANQGSEA. The CDR3 has 12 residues. The V segment lost 6 bases and the J segment 5 bases; nucleotides outside the gene matches: 6. CDR3 DNA: TGCAGCGTCGCTGGACAGGTGGAGACCCAGTACTTC. It specifies CSVAGQVETQYF.

Ten or more counts support this clonotype. The genes are TRBV7-2 and TRBJ2-2; no reliable D call. The V end was cut by 1 base, the J end by 4 bases, with 10 bases between. The CDR3 contains 15 residues. The germline V gene encodes CDR1 SGHTA and CDR2 FQGNSA. CDR3 DNA sequence: TGTGCCAGCAGCTTAGGGGTTAGCAGCACCGGGGAGCTGTTTTTT. Protein: CASSLGVSSTGELFF.

At least ten counts were recorded for this clonotype. The V call is TRBV9, the J call TRBJ2-7; tentatively, D is TRBD2 (5 bases). This CDR3 has 13 amino acids. Germline values: CDR1 SGDLS, CDR2 YYNGEE. Trimming cost V 3 bases and J 5 bases, with 12 bases left between them. CDR3 loop: CASSGLNLDEQYF. The CDR3 bases are TGTGCCAGCAGCGGACTAAACCTGGACGAGCAGTACTTC.

In its sample, this clonotype was seen many times. This chain uses TRBV29-1 with TRBJ2-1, with unresolved D. V was shortened by 1 base and J by 10 bases, with 11 bases between the two germline ends. The CDR3 has 12 amino acids. Germline CDR1 SQVTM, CDR2 ANQGSEA. CDR3 DNA: TGCAGCGTTGAAGCGATGCAAACGGAGCAGTTCTTC. This gives the protein CSVEAMQTEQFF.

This clonotype occurred a few times. The V gene is TRBV7-9, the J gene TRBJ1-1, with TRBD1 matching over 7 bases. The germline V gene encodes CDR1 SEHNR and CDR2 FQNEAQ (reference sequence). After removal of 5 bases from V and 6 bases from J, the junction contained 9 bases not matched to a gene. CDR3 length: 14 amino acids. Written as DNA, the CDR3 is TGTGCCAGCAGCCAACGGACAGGTCCACCTGAAGCTTTCTTT. Its protein product is CASSQRTGPPEAFF.

This clonotype was counted at least ten times. The chain links TRBV20-1 to TRBJ2-3; D remains ambiguous. The CDR3 has 13 residues. CDR1 and CDR2 from the germline V gene are DFQATT and SNEGSKA (reference sequence). Trimming pared 6 bases from V and 2 bases from J, leaving 12 bases between. The CDR3 DNA reads TGCAGTGCCGATTTGGGCTACACAGATACGCAGTATTTT. Translation: CSADLGYTDTQYF.

V usage is TRBV7-2 and J usage is TRBJ2-7; TRBD2 might be the D (5 bases). V shed 5 bases and J shed 6 bases, with 11 bases lying between them. This CDR3 contains 12 residues. Germline V gene data show CDR1 as SGHTA and CDR2 as FQGNSA. The CDR3 bases are TGTGCCAGCAGCACTCGGGGTCCCGAGCAGTACTTC. Its translation is CASSTRGPEQYF.

This clonotype has ten or more counts. The chain employs TRBV7-9 and TRBJ1-2; TRBD1 is a possible D gene (6 bases). This CDR3 region has 11 residues. V was shortened by 5 bases and J by 7 bases, with 8 bases between the two germline ends. Germline loops: CDR1 SEHNR, CDR2 FQNEAQ (reference sequence). The CDR3 bases are TGTGCCAGCAGCCAGGACAGTGGCTACACCTTC. This encodes CASSQDSGYTF. The entire variable domain, with the rest obtained from reference TRBV7-9 and TRBJ1-2, is as follows: DTGVSQNPRHKITKRGQNVTFRCDPISEHNRLYWYRQTLGQGPEFLTYFQNEAQLEKSRLLSDRFSAERPKGSFSTLEIQRTEQGDSAMYLCASSQDSGYTFGSGTRLTVV.

This clonotype was detected many times. The CDR3 DNA sequence: TGTGCCAGCTCACCTTCGGCAGGCCGCCCCTTCTACGAGCAGTACTTC. This encodes CASSPSAGRPFYEQYF. The rearrangement links TRBV18 to TRBJ2-7; D is undetermined. V was trimmed by 3 bases and J by 3 bases, leaving 18 bases between them. Germline CDR1 and CDR2: KGHSH and LQKENI. The CDR3 covers 16 residues.

This clonotype showed up many times. The chain links TRBV29-1 to TRBJ2-1; D is ambiguous. The CDR3 is 12 residues long. CDR1 is SQVTM, CDR2 ANQGSEA, per germline. The V end was cut by 4 bases, the J end by 7 bases, with 11 bases between. CDR3 loop: CSVGRVWNEQFF. The CDR3 coding sequence is TGCAGCGTTGGCCGGGTTTGGAATGAGCAGTTCTTC.

This clonotype has at least ten counts. CDR3 amino acids: CASSPNRISNQPQHF. CDR3 bases: TGTGCCAGCTCACCAAATCGTATTAGCAATCAGCCCCAGCATTTT. The J gene is TRBJ1-5, the V gene TRBV18; no firm D call. This CDR3 region has 15 residues. V was cut by 2 bases and J by 0 bases, with 8 bases left in between. Germline CDR1 reads KGHSH; CDR2 reads LQKENI.

The chain uses TRBV7-9 and TRBJ1-5, with a weak D call TRBD1 (6 bases). The CDR3 spans 17 residues. The germline gives CDR1 SEHNR, CDR2 FQNEAQ (reference sequence). V lost 5 bases and J lost 1, with 18 bases in between. CDR3 nucleotides: TGTGCCAGCAGCATATGGAGGGGGACCGAGAGCAATCAGCCCCAGCATTTT. Its translation: CASSIWRGTESNQPQHF. Full variable domain (outside the CDR3, taken from reference TRBV7-9 and TRBJ1-5): DTGVSQNPRHKITKRGQNVTFRCDPISEHNRLYWYRQTLGQGPEFLTYFQNEAQLEKSRLLSDRFSAERPKGSFSTLEIQRTEQGDSAMYLCASSIWRGTESNQPQHFGDGTRLSIL.

This clonotype was counted many times. The rearrangement links TRBV2 to TRBJ2-1; the match to TRBD1 covers 7 bases. V lost 3 bases to trimming and J lost 3 bases; unmatched junction nucleotides: 5. Germline CDR1 reads SNHLY; CDR2 reads FYNNEI. The CDR3 spans 15 residues. CDR3 nucleotide sequence: TGTGCCAGCAGTGACTCCGGGACAGACTACAATGAGCAGTTCTTC. It encodes CASSDSGTDYNEQFF.

Many counts were recorded for this clonotype. This sequence joins TRBV6-5 and TRBJ2-5; 8 bases map to TRBD2. The CDR3 length is 16 residues. Germline V gene sequence: CDR1 MNHEY, CDR2 SVGAGI. V shed 7 bases, J shed 5 bases, and the junction held 15 bases outside the gene matches. The CDR3: CASTPRGGRYAETQYF. The CDR3 DNA is TGTGCCAGCACCCCTAGGGGCGGGAGGTACGCGGAGACCCAGTACTTC.